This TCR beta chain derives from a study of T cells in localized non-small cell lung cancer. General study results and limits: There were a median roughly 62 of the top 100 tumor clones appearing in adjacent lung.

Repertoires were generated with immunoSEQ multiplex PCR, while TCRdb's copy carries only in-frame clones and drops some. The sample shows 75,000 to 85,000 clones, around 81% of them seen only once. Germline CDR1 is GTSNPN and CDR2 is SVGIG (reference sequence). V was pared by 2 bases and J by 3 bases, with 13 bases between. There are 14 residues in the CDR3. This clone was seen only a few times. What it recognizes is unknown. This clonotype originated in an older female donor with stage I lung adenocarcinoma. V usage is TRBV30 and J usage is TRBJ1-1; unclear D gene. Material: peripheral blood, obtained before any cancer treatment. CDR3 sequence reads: CAWSMVGPHTEAFF. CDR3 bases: TGTGCCTGGAGTATGGTCGGCCCCCACACTGAAGCTTTCTTT.